This TCR beta chain was recorded in a study of T cells in Graves' hyperthyroidism and ophthalmopathy. The source material, RNA transcripts, was used to amplify TCR beta CDR3 regions. When the TCR CDR3 underwent first-round RT-PCR, the HTBI primer set was used. In TCRdb, the multiplex PCR reads were re-called with MiXCR into one record per CDR3 protein. The sample has some 400,000 distinct CDR3 sequences; roughly 14% are singletons. Germline lookup yields CDR1 SNHLY and CDR2 FYNNEI. This CDR3 comprises 13 residues. With 6 bases removed from V and 1 base from J, the gap between germline ends came to 7 bases. This clonotype was picked up many times.

The receptor was isolated from a man younger than 40 with Graves' hyperthyroidism that later progressed to Graves' ophthalmopathy. Sequenced sample: blood. The J gene is TRBJ1-5, the V gene TRBV2; perhaps TRBD1 as D (5 bases). The CDR3 nucleotides are TGTGCCAGCAGGGAGGGGAGCAATCAGCCCCAGCATTTT. This sequence encodes CASREGSNQPQHF.